This T cell receptor beta chain was identified in a study of PD-L1 blockade in urothelial cancer. Across the whole study: From 2014, patients received atezolizumab, given as 1,200 mg intravenously every 3 weeks.

Regarding time point: peripheral blood 6 weeks after treatment start. Repertoires were generated with immunoSEQ multiplex PCR, while TCRdb's copy carries only in-frame clones and drops some. The sample gives more than 95,000 clones, 80% to 90% of which show up once; approximately 1.7% is in the top ten. The CDR3 totals 15 residues. V shed 3 bases and J shed 0 bases, with 9 bases lying between them. The germline V gene encodes CDR1 SGHTA and CDR2 FQGTGA. This clone was detected once. The sequence was obtained from a man in his 60s with urothelial cancer. Specimen: PBMCs, collected around atezolizumab (anti-PD-L1) treatment. The gene calls are TRBV7-3 and TRBJ2-1; TRBD1 might be the D (5 bases). The chain's CDR3 is CASSFGASSYNEQFF. The CDR3 nucleotides are TGTGCCAGCAGCTTTGGGGCCAGCTCCTACAATGAGCAGTTCTTC. Looking up the rest from reference TRBV7-3 and TRBJ2-1 gives the full variable domain: GAGVSQTPSNKVTEKGKYVELRCDPISGHTALYWYRQSLGQGPEFLIYFQGTGAADDSGLPNDRFFAVRPEGSVSTLKIQRTERGDSAVYLCASSFGASSYNEQFFGPGTRLTVL.